Below are 22 T cell receptor beta chains sequenced from a single sample in a study of Graves' ophthalmopathy and Graves' hyperthyroidism. Beta-chain TCR CDR3 regions were amplified from RNA transcripts. Amplification began with first-round RT-PCR using HTBI primers, then second-round multiplex PCR was performed. From the multiplex PCR reads, TCRdb called clonotypes with MiXCR, one entry per CDR3 protein. The data show around 40,000 distinct CDR3 sequences, with 52% seen just once and roughly a sixth held by the top ten. Source material: peripheral blood. These receptors originate from an adult man with Graves' ophthalmopathy.

The V gene is TRBV20-1, the J gene TRBJ1-6, with D unresolved. The germline V gene has CDR1 DFQATT and CDR2 SNEGSKA (reference sequence). This CDR3 region has 13 residues. Trimming shortened V by 2 bases and J by 13 bases, and 15 bases separated the two germline ends. In DNA form, the CDR3 reads TGCAGTGCTAGACTAGCGGGAGGAGGGCCCCTCCACTTT. Amino acids: CSARLAGGGPLHF.

The chain links TRBV19 to TRBJ2-1; 9 nucleotides align to TRBD1. CDR3 length: 15 amino acids. Germline V lookup: CDR1 LNHDA, CDR2 SQIVND (reference sequence). Trimming at V came to 4 bases and at J to 8 bases, leaving 9 bases not matched to a gene. The CDR3 region has the DNA TGTGCCAGTAGTAGTCCCGGGACAGGGAAAGATGAGCAGTTCTTC. Translating it yields CASSSPGTGKDEQFF.

The V gene is TRBV2, the J gene TRBJ2-7, with 12 bases identical to TRBD2. V was clipped by 4 bases and J by 4 bases; unmatched bases: 2. The CDR3 totals 14 residues. Germline CDR1 and CDR2: SNHLY and FYNNEI. The CDR3 region has the DNA TGTGCCAGCAGTGTACTAGCGGGAGGTTACGAGCAGTACTTC. Translation gives CASSVLAGGYEQYF.

The sample holds many counts of this clonotype. V is TRBV27 and J is TRBJ2-7; D uncertain. CDR3 size: 14 residues. Germline lookup yields CDR1 MNHEY and CDR2 SMNVEV (reference sequence). V was pared by 1 base and J by 0 bases, with 7 bases between. CDR3 nucleotides: TGTGCCAGCAGTTTATTTAGGAACTCCTACGAGCAGTACTTC. Protein product: CASSLFRNSYEQYF.

The chain joins TRBV10-1 to TRBJ2-1, with D possibly matching TRBD2 (6 bases). This CDR3 is built from 13 residues. Trimming shortened V by 10 bases and J by 5 bases, and 15 bases separated the two germline ends. Germline CDR1 WNHNN, CDR2 SYGVQD (reference sequence). The CDR3 DNA reads TGCGCCAACCCTCGGGGGTCCCACAATGAGCAGTTCTTC. Translation: CANPRGSHNEQFF.

This clonotype was seen ten or more times. This chain links TRBV19 with TRBJ2-6, with 8 bases that match TRBD1. J lost 0 bases, V lost 6 bases, and 1 base had no gene match. Germline values: CDR1 LNHDA, CDR2 SQIVND (reference sequence). The CDR3 has 15 residues. Here the CDR3 DNA reads TGTGCCAGTAGCGACAGGGGCTCTGGGGCCAACGTCCTGACTTTC. This sequence encodes CASSDRGSGANVLTF. Complete variable domain (other parts from reference TRBV19 and TRBJ2-6): DGGITQSPKYLFRKEGQNVTLSCEQNLNHDAMYWYRQDPGQGLRLIYYSQIVNDFQKGDIAEGYSVSREKKESFPLTVTSAQKNPTAFYLCASSDRGSGANVLTFGAGSRLTVL.

Concerning this clonotype itself: The CDR3 does not close with the conserved phenylalanine or tryptophan, likely indicating a read error. The DNA is omitted, as the CDR3 cannot be located on it reliably, and the CDR3 follows TCRdb's listing. The chain is built from TRBV9 and TRBJ1-6. The CDR3 extends over 8 residues, inclusive of both ends. Germline V gene sequence: CDR1 SGDLS, CDR2 YYNGEE. The CDR3 is CASSLPLQ.

Remarks on this clonotype: At one boundary the junction diverges from the germline segment, which might be a read error. The chain combines TRBV5-1 with TRBJ2-1; TRBD2 aligns across 9 bases. The germline V gene encodes CDR1 SGHRS and CDR2 YFSETQ. The CDR3 is 20 residues long. In nucleotides, the CDR3 is TGCGCCACCAGCCTTCGCAAGACAGGGATTACGGGACTAGCCTCCTATGAGCAGTTCTTC. It specifies CATSLRKTGITGLASYEQFF.

A few counts support this clonotype. A much more abundant neighbour one base away suggests this may be a read error. The rearrangement uses TRBV6-1 and TRBJ2-5, with a tentative D call TRBD1 (6 bases). Germline CDR1 is MNHNS and CDR2 is SASEGT. Trimming removed 5 bases at V and 5 bases at J, with 15 bases between. The CDR3 extends over 14 amino acids. The CDR3 DNA follows: TGTGCCAGCAGTCGAACCCGTCAGGGGGAGACCCAGTACTTC. It encodes CASSRTRQGETQYF.

V and J are TRBV7-2 and TRBJ1-1; D unresolved. V was pared by 5 bases and J by 7 bases, with 14 bases between. Germline loops: CDR1 SGHTA, CDR2 FQGNSA. This CDR3 contains 13 residues. This CDR3 reads CASSRMEALEAFF. The CDR3 coding sequence is TGTGCCAGCAGCCGGATGGAGGCGCTTGAAGCTTTCTTT.

This clonotype came up many times. The genes are TRBV11-2 and TRBJ2-3; TRBD1 is a possible D gene (6 bases). The CDR3 has 14 amino acids. V lost 7 bases, J lost 2 bases, and 13 bases lay in between. The germline V gene has CDR1 SGHAT and CDR2 FQNNGV. CDR3 amino acids: CASTVGASTDTQYF. For the CDR3, the DNA is TGTGCCAGCACCGTGGGGGCCTCCACAGATACGCAGTATTTT.

This chain connects TRBV29-1 to TRBJ2-3; tentatively, D is TRBD1 (6 bases). Germline loops: CDR1 SQVTM, CDR2 ANQGSEA. The V and J ends lost 2 bases and 11 bases respectively, with 20 bases between them. This CDR3 is built from 14 residues. The DNA of the CDR3 is TGCAGCGTTGAAAAGGACAGCTCCTACGAGCAGCAGTATTTT. Amino acid sequence: CSVEKDSSYEQQYF.

This clonotype appeared many times. This chain connects TRBV6-5 to TRBJ2-7; D not resolved. Trimming pared 2 bases from V and 1 base from J, leaving 9 bases between. Germline CDR1 reads MNHEY; CDR2 reads SVGAGI. This CDR3 has 14 residues. This chain's CDR3 is CASSYEVGSYEQYF. The CDR3 DNA reads TGTGCCAGCAGTTACGAGGTGGGGTCCTACGAGCAGTACTTC.

This clonotype was detected ten times or more. V and J are TRBV20-1 and TRBJ2-5; no firm D call. Between the trimmed V and J ends, which lost 5 bases and 1 base, there was a span of 11 bases. This CDR3 comprises 13 residues. Germline-derived CDR1 and CDR2 are DFQATT and SNEGSKA (reference sequence). The CDR3 sequence is CSALHGIQETQYF. CDR3 coding DNA: TGCAGTGCTTTACATGGAATCCAAGAGACCCAGTACTTC.

This clonotype has a count of ten or more. The V call is TRBV19, the J call TRBJ1-1; D ambiguous. CDR1 and CDR2 (germline): LNHDA, SQIVND (reference sequence). Trimming stripped 3 bases from V and 4 bases from J, with 9 bases between. CDR3 size: 13 residues. This CDR3 reads CASSIQISTEAFF. CDR3 nucleotide sequence: TGTGCCAGTAGTATCCAGATCTCCACTGAAGCTTTCTTT.

The rearrangement joins TRBV14 to TRBJ1-1; D is unresolved. Germline V gives CDR1 SGHDN, CDR2 FVKESK. Trimming shortened V by 5 bases and J by 4 bases, and 11 bases separated the two germline ends. This CDR3 is built from 13 residues. The CDR3 nucleotides read TGTGCCAGCAGCAAACAGAGCCTCACTGAAGCTTTCTTT. This translates into CASSKQSLTEAFF.

With respect to this clonotype: A junction end diverges from the germline sequence, so it may reflect a read error. The chain recombines TRBV7-9 with TRBJ2-5, with TRBD1 matching 7 bases. The CDR3 contains 16 residues. Germline-derived CDR1 and CDR2 are SEHNR and FQNEAQ (reference sequence). The CDR3 region has the DNA TGCGCCAGCAGCTCACCCCAGACAGGGTACCAAGAGACCCAGTACTTC. It encodes CASSSPQTGYQETQYF.

Note on this clonotype: A much larger clone lies one base from this, so it may be a read error. This CDR3 reads CASSLDLREGRADTQYF. CDR3 sequence (DNA): TGTGCCAGCAGCTTAGATCTAAGGGAGGGGAGGGCAGATACGCAGTATTTT. This chain links TRBV11-2 with TRBJ2-3, with 7 bases lining up with TRBD2. Germline-derived CDR1 and CDR2 are SGHAT and FQNNGV. The CDR3 sequence is 17 residues long. The V gene end was trimmed by 0 bases and the J gene end by 4 bases; junction bases not matched to a gene: 10.

About this clonotype: The DNA is omitted, as the CDR3 cannot be located on it reliably, and the CDR3 follows TCRdb's listing. The rearrangement joins TRBV9 to TRBJ2-6; the D call TRBD2 from the table was never checked on the DNA. From its first to its last residue, the CDR3 has 15 amino acids. Germline CDR1 and CDR2: SGDLS and YYNGEE. CDR3 sequence: CASSPSLGLCLHLRF.

This rearrangement joins TRBV6-5 to TRBJ2-5; D possibly uses TRBD1 or TRBD2 (7 bases each). Germline lookup yields CDR1 MNHEY and CDR2 SVGAGI. With 5 bases removed from V and 4 bases from J, the gap between germline ends came to 26 bases. The CDR3 totals 18 residues. Here the CDR3 DNA reads TGTGCCAGCAGTGCTGAGCGGGGTAACAGGGGTTATATAGAGACCCAGTACTTC. This gives the protein CASSAERGNRGYIETQYF.

Comment on this clonotype: In this CDR3 the conserved last residue, phenylalanine or tryptophan, is missing, so a read error is likely. The rearrangement links TRBV2 to TRBJ1-6; D possibly corresponds to TRBD1 (6 bases). CDR1 is SNHLY, CDR2 FYNNEI, per germline. The CDR3 has 14 residues. This CDR3 reads CASGGGGNNSPLHS. The CDR3, as DNA: TGTGCCAGCGGGGGAGGGGGGAATAACTCACCCCTCCACTCT.

Sample share makes this clonotype medium-sized. This CDR3 is CSVQVNTEAFF. CDR3 in DNA: TGCAGTGTTCAAGTTAACACTGAAGCTTTCTTT. The chain links TRBV20-1 to TRBJ1-1, with no clear D. Germline CDR1 reads DFQATT; CDR2 reads SNEGSKA (reference sequence). The CDR3 covers 11 residues. Trimming removed 7 bases at V and 2 bases at J, with 8 bases between.